One T cell receptor (beta chain) is described in this entry. Its antigen is not identified. Different DNA sequences within this sample yield the same CDR3. This sample was included in a study of beta chain features in type 1 diabetes. The authors reverse transcribed all of the isolated RNA, so sequencing captured expressed TCRB transcripts. Repertoires were generated with immunoSEQ multiplex PCR, while TCRdb's copy carries only in-frame clones and drops some. The table shows fewer than 650,000 clones, with roughly 16% occurring only once. General observations from the study: Cells with high TCR expression could be over-represented when cDNA is sequenced. The analysis here could not establish whether HLA type shapes TCRB rearrangement.

The V and J ends lost 3 bases and 2 bases respectively, with 7 bases between them. The CDR3 consists of 13 residues. In germline, CDR1 is SGHTA, CDR2 FQGNSA. The V and J genes are TRBV7-2 and TRBJ1-1; weak D call: TRBD1 (6 bases). The TCR sequence derives from a man younger than 35 in good health. What was sequenced was naive CD4+ T cells from blood. CDR3 sequence (DNA): TGTGCCAGCAGCTTGGACAGAAACACTGAAGCTTTCTTT. This encodes CASSLDRNTEAFF.